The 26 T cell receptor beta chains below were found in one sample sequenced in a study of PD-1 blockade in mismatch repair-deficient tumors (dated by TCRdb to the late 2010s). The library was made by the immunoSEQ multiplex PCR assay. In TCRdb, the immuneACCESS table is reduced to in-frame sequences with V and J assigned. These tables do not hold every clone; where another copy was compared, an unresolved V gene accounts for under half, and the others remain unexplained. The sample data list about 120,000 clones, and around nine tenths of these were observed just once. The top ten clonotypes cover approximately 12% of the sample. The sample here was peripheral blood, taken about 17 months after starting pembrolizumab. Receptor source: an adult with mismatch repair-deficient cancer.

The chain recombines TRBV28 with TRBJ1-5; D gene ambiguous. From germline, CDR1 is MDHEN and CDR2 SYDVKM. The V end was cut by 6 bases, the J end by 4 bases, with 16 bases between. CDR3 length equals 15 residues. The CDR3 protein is CASSPERITNQPQHF. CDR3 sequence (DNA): TGTGCCAGCAGCCCCGAGCGGATTACTAATCAGCCCCAGCATTTT. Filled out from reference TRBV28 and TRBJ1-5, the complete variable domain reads DVKVTQSSRYLVKRTGEKVFLECVQDMDHENMFWYRQDPGLGLRLIYFSYDVKMKEKGDIPEGYSVSREKKERFSLILESASTNQTSMYLCASSPERITNQPQHFGDGTRLSIL.

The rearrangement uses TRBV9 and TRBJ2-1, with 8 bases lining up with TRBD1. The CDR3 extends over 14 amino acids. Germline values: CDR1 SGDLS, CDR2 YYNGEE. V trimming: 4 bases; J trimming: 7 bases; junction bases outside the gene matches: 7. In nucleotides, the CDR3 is TGTGCCAGCAGCCCACGACAGGGGTGGAATGAGCAGTTCTTC. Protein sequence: CASSPRQGWNEQFF.

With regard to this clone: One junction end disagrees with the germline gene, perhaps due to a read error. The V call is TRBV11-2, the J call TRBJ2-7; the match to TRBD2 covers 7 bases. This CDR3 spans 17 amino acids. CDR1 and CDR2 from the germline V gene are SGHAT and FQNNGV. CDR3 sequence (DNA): TGTGCCAGCAGCCTAGAGCGGGACCCCCTCTTAATGTACGAGCAGTACTTC. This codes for CASSLERDPLLMYEQYF.

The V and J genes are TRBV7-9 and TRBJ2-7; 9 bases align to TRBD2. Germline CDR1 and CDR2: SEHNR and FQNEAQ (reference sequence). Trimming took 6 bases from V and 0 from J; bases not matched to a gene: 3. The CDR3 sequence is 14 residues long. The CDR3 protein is CASSRSGSSYEQYF. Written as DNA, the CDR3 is TGTGCCAGCAGTCGTAGCGGGAGCTCCTACGAGCAGTACTTC. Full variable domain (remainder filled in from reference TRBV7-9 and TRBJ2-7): DTGVSQNPRHKITKRGQNVTFRCDPISEHNRLYWYRQTLGQGPEFLTYFQNEAQLEKSRLLSDRFSAERPKGSFSTLEIQRTEQGDSAMYLCASSRSGSSYEQYFGPGTRLTVT.

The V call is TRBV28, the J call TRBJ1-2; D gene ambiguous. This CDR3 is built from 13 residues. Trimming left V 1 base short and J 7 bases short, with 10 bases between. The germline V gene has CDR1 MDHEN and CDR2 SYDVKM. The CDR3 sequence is CASSLSPGSGYTF. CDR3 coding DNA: TGTGCCAGCAGTTTATCCCCGGGGAGTGGCTACACCTTC.

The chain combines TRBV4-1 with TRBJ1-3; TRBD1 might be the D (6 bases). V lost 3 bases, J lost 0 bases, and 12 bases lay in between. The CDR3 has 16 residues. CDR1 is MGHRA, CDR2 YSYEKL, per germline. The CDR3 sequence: CASSQERGFSGNTIYF. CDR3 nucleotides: TGCGCCAGCAGCCAGGAAAGGGGGTTCTCTGGAAACACCATATATTTT.

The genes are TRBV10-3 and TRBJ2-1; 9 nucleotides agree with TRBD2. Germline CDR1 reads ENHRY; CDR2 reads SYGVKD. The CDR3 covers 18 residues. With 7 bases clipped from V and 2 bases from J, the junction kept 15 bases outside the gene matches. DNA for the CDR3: TGTGCCATCAACGGACCGAGTAGCGGGAGAAAAACCTACAATGAGCAGTTCTTC. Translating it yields CAINGPSSGRKTYNEQFF.

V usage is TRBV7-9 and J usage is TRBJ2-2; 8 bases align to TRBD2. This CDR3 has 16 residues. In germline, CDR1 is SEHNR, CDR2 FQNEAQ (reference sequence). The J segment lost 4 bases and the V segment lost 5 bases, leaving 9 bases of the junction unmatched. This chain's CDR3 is CASSPRGSGTTGELFF. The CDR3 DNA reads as TGTGCCAGCAGCCCCCGTGGTAGCGGGACCACCGGGGAGCTGTTTTTT.

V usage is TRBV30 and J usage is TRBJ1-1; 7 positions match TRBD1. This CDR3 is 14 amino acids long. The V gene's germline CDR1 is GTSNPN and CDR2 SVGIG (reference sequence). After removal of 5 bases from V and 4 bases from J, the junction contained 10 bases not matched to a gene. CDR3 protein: CAWGTRDRATEAFF. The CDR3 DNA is TGTGCCTGGGGGACCCGGGACAGAGCCACTGAAGCTTTCTTT.

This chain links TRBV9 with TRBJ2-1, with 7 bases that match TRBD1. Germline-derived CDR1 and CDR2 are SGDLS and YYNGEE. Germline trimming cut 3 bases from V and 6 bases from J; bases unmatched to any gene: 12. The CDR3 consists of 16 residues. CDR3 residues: CASSGVGDRDPNEQFF. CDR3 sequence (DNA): TGTGCCAGCAGCGGGGTTGGAGACAGGGACCCCAATGAGCAGTTCTTC. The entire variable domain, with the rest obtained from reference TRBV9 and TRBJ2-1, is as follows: DSGVTQTPKHLITATGQRVTLRCSPRSGDLSVYWYQQSLDQGLQFLIQYYNGEERAKGNILERFSAQQFPDLHSELNLSSLELGDSALYFCASSGVGDRDPNEQFFGPGTRLTVL.

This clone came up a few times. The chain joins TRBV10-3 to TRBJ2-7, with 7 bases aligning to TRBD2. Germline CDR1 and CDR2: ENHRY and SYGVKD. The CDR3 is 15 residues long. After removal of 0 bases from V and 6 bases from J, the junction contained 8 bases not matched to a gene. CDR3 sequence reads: CAISESLWGGAEQYF. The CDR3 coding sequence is TGTGCCATCAGTGAGTCTCTGTGGGGAGGGGCCGAGCAGTACTTC.

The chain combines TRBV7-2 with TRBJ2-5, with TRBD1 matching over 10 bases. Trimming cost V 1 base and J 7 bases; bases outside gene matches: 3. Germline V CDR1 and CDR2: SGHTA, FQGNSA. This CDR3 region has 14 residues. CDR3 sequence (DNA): TGTGCCAGCAGCTTAGACGGACAGGGGGGGACCCAGTACTTC. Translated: CASSLDGQGGTQYF.

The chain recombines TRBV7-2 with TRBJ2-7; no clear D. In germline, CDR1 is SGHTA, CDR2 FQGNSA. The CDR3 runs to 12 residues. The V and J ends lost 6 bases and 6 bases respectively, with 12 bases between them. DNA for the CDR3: TGTGCCAGCAGTTTACCGTCTAGCGAGCAGTACTTC. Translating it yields CASSLPSSEQYF.

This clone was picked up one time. The CDR3 DNA is TGCGCCAGCAGCCGGGGACAGAATAGTAACTATGGCTACACCTTC. Translation: CASSRGQNSNYGYTF. The chain combines TRBV5-1 with TRBJ1-2; 7 positions match TRBD1. The CDR3 is 15 residues long. The V segment lost 4 bases and the J segment 1 base; nucleotides outside the gene matches: 7. Germline V lookup: CDR1 SGHRS, CDR2 YFSETQ.

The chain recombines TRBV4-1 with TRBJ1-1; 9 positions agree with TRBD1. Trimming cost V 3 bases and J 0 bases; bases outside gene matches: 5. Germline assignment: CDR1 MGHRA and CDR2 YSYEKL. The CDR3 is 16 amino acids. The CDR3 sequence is CASSHSGTGLNTEAFF. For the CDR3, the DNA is TGCGCCAGCAGCCATTCCGGGACAGGGTTGAACACTGAAGCTTTCTTT.

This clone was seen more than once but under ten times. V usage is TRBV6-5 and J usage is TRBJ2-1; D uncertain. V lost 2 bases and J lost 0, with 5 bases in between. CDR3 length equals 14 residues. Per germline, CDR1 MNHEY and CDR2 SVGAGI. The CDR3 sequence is CASSYHRSYNEQFF. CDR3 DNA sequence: TGTGCCAGCAGTTACCATCGCTCCTACAATGAGCAGTTCTTC.

This CDR3 reads CASSYAAGEQFF. The CDR3 coding sequence is TGTGCCAGCAGTTACGCGGCAGGTGAGCAGTTCTTC. This chain uses TRBV6-5 with TRBJ2-1; D gene unclear. Germline values: CDR1 MNHEY, CDR2 SVGAGI. This CDR3 region has 12 residues. The germline V and J ends were trimmed by 2 bases and 9 bases, with 8 bases remaining between them.

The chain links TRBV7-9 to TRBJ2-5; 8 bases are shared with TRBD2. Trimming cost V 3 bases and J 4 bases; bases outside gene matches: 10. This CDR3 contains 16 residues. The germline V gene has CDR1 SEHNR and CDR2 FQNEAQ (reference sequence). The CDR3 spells CASSFQAGGVGETQYF. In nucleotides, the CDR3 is TGTGCCAGCAGCTTTCAGGCGGGAGGTGTCGGAGAGACCCAGTACTTC.

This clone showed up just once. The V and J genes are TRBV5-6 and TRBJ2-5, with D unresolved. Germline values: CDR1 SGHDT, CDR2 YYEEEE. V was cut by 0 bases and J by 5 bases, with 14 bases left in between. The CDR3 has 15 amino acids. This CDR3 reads CASSLASGWWETQYF. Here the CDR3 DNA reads TGTGCCAGCAGCTTGGCGTCTGGTTGGTGGGAGACCCAGTACTTC.

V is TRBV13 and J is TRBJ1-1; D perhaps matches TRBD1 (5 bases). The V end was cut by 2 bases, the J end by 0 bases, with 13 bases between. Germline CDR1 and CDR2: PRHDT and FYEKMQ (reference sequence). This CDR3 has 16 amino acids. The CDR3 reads CASSLSPDTLNTEAFF. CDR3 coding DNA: TGTGCCAGCAGCTTAAGCCCGGACACCCTGAACACTGAAGCTTTCTTT.

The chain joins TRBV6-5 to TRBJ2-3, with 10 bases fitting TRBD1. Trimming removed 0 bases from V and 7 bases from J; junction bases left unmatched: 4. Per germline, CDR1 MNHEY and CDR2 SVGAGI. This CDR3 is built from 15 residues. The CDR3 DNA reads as TGTGCCAGCAGTTACTCCGGGACAGGGGACCATACGCAGTATTTT. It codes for CASSYSGTGDHTQYF.

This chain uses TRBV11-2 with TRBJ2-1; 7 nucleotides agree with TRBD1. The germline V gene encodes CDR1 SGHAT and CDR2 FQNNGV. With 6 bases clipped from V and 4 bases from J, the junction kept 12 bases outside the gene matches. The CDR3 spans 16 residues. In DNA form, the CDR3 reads TGTGCCAGCAGTCTGCCCCGGGACAGATTATACAATGAGCAGTTCTTC. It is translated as CASSLPRDRLYNEQFF.

The CDR3 sequence: CASSWQGAYEQYF. The CDR3 DNA follows: TGTGCCAGCAGTTGGCAGGGGGCCTACGAGCAGTACTTC. The chain joins TRBV6-1 to TRBJ2-7, with TRBD1 matching over 7 bases. CDR3 length: 13 amino acids. Germline lookup yields CDR1 MNHNS and CDR2 SASEGT. V was pared by 5 bases and J by 2 bases, with 3 bases of the junction left unmatched.

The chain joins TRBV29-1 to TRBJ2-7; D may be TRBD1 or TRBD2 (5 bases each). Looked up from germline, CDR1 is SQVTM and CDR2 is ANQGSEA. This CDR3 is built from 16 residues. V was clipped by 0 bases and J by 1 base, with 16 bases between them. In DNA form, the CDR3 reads TGCAGCGTTGAAGATCCCACCGGGACGCCATCCTACGAGCAGTACTTC. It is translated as CSVEDPTGTPSYEQYF.

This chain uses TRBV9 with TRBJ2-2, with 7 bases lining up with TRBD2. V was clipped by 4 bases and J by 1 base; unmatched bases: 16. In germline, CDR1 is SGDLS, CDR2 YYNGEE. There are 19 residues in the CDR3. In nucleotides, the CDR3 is TGTGCCAGCAGCCTATCTACCACAGTGATAGCGGGGAACACCGGGGAGCTGTTTTTT. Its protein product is CASSLSTTVIAGNTGELFF.

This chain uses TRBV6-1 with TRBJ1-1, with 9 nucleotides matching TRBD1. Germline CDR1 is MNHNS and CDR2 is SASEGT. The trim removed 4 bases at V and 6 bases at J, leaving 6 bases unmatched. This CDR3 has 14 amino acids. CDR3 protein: CASSAQGAGAEAFF. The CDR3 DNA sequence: TGTGCCAGCAGTGCACAGGGGGCTGGCGCTGAAGCTTTCTTT.